The rows below give T cell receptor beta chains drawn from one sample of a study of T cell responses to AZD1222 COVID-19 vaccine. Assay: immunoSEQ multiplex PCR; the TCRdb copy retains only in-frame clones and omits some. The data hold 120,000 to 150,000 clones, with around nine tenths observed a single time. Sequences were derived from peripheral blood, sampled on day 0 of AZD1222 vaccination. These receptors were collected from an adult in good health. CDR3s include the opening cysteine and the closing phenylalanine or tryptophan. The D gene is left open where the match is weak. Clone size is shown for a subset of rows, as once, few, many or a class of expanded clone.

d_gene: -; abundance: once; j_gene: TRBJ2-7; v_gene: TRBV5-4; len: 13; CDR3aa: CASSLADRYEQYF; CDR3nt: TGTGCCAGCAGCTTGGCGGACCGCTACGAGCAGTACTTC
d_gene: TRBD2; abundance: -; j_gene: TRBJ2-5; v_gene: TRBV18; len: 14; CDR3aa: CASSLRTRQETQYF; CDR3nt: TGTGCCAGCTCCCTCCGGACTAGGCAAGAGACCCAGTACTTC
d_gene: -; abundance: -; j_gene: TRBJ1-4; v_gene: TRBV19; len: 14; CDR3aa: CASSFRTTNEKLFF; CDR3nt: TGTGCCAGTAGTTTCAGGACAACTAATGAAAAACTGTTTTTT
d_gene: -; abundance: -; j_gene: TRBJ1-5; v_gene: TRBV30; len: 14; CDR3aa: CAWSVGGTNQPQHF; CDR3nt: TGTGCCTGGAGTGTGGGAGGGACCAATCAGCCCCAGCATTTT
d_gene: -; abundance: -; j_gene: TRBJ2-5; v_gene: TRBV14; len: 17; CDR3aa: CASSQEGDWGNQETQYF; CDR3nt: TGTGCCAGCAGCCAAGAGGGAGACTGGGGGAACCAAGAGACCCAGTACTTC
d_gene: -; abundance: -; j_gene: TRBJ2-7; v_gene: TRBV27; len: 16; CDR3aa: CASRGQPGPRAYEQYF; CDR3nt: TGTGCCAGCAGAGGCCAGCCGGGACCACGGGCATACGAGCAGTACTTC
d_gene: -; abundance: -; j_gene: TRBJ2-2; v_gene: TRBV5-1; len: 15; CDR3aa: CASSLESLPTGELFF; CDR3nt: TGCGCCAGCAGCTTGGAGTCCTTACCCACCGGGGAGCTGTTTTTT
d_gene: TRBD2; abundance: -; j_gene: TRBJ2-7; v_gene: TRBV15; len: 16; CDR3aa: CATSRDSAGGRYEQYF; CDR3nt: TGTGCCACCAGCAGAGATTCGGCGGGGGGCCGATACGAGCAGTACTTC
d_gene: -; abundance: -; j_gene: TRBJ2-7; v_gene: TRBV11-2; len: 14; CDR3aa: CASSFLGVPPVQYF; CDR3nt: TGTGCCAGCAGCTTTTTGGGAGTACCCCCGGTACAGTACTTC
d_gene: TRBD1; abundance: -; j_gene: TRBJ1-2; v_gene: TRBV5-1; len: 17; CDR3aa: CASSGGQGALPNYGYTF; CDR3nt: TGCGCCAGCAGCGGTGGACAGGGGGCTCTGCCTAACTATGGCTACACCTTC
d_gene: -; abundance: -; j_gene: TRBJ2-3; v_gene: TRBV6-2/TRBV6-3; len: 14; CDR3aa: CASSYSSGGDTQYF; CDR3nt: TGTGCCAGCAGTTACTCCAGCGGTGGGGATACGCAGTATTTT
d_gene: -; abundance: -; j_gene: TRBJ1-1; v_gene: TRBV18; len: 15; CDR3aa: CASSPQGGKNTEAFF; CDR3nt: TGTGCCAGCTCACCGCAGGGAGGGAAGAACACTGAAGCTTTCTTT
d_gene: -; abundance: once; j_gene: TRBJ2-1; v_gene: TRBV11-3; len: 17; CDR3aa: CASSPGVADRAYNEQFF; CDR3nt: TGTGCCAGCAGCCCAGGGGTAGCGGACCGTGCTTACAATGAGCAGTTCTTC
d_gene: TRBD1; abundance: -; j_gene: TRBJ1-2; v_gene: TRBV18; len: 14; CDR3aa: CASSLSTGDLGYTF; CDR3nt: TGTGCCAGCTCACTCTCGACAGGGGACCTTGGCTACACCTTC
d_gene: TRBD2; abundance: -; j_gene: TRBJ2-5; v_gene: TRBV5-4; len: 16; CDR3aa: CASSRIAGGLKETQYF; CDR3nt: TGTGCCAGCAGCCGTATAGCGGGGGGATTAAAAGAGACCCAGTACTTC
d_gene: -; abundance: -; j_gene: TRBJ1-2; v_gene: TRBV18; len: 13; CDR3aa: CASSPVLKDGYTF; CDR3nt: TGTGCCAGCTCACCGGTATTGAAGGATGGCTACACCTTC
d_gene: TRBD1; abundance: -; j_gene: TRBJ2-2; v_gene: TRBV4-3; len: 15; CDR3aa: CASSGDRGYTGELFF; CDR3nt: TGCGCCAGCAGCGGGGACAGGGGATACACCGGGGAGCTGTTTTTT
d_gene: TRBD2; abundance: -; j_gene: TRBJ2-1; v_gene: TRBV7-2; len: 16; CDR3aa: CASRSPSGGSYNEQFF; CDR3nt: TGTGCCAGCAGATCACCCAGCGGGGGATCCTACAATGAGCAGTTCTTC
d_gene: -; abundance: -; j_gene: TRBJ1-1; v_gene: TRBV6-5; len: 15; CDR3aa: CASKRDPSMNTEAFF; CDR3nt: TGTGCCAGCAAACGGGACCCCTCGATGAACACTGAAGCTTTCTTT
d_gene: -; abundance: -; j_gene: TRBJ2-1; v_gene: TRBV18; len: 19; CDR3aa: CASSKLSGPLLQLRNEQFF; CDR3nt: TGTGCCAGCTCAAAGTTATCGGGGCCACTCCTACAGTTGCGCAATGAGCAGTTCTTC
d_gene: -; abundance: -; j_gene: TRBJ1-1; v_gene: TRBV29-1; len: 14; CDR3aa: CSAGIPGGNTEAFF; CDR3nt: TGCAGCGCCGGAATACCCGGAGGGAACACTGAAGCTTTCTTT
d_gene: -; abundance: -; j_gene: TRBJ1-1; v_gene: TRBV7-9; len: 14; CDR3aa: CASSYRDIPTEAFF; CDR3nt: TGTGCCAGCAGCTACCGGGACATTCCCACTGAAGCTTTCTTT
d_gene: -; abundance: -; j_gene: TRBJ2-2; v_gene: TRBV7-2; len: 12; CDR3aa: CASSFGPGELFF; CDR3nt: TGTGCCAGCAGCTTCGGACCCGGGGAGCTGTTTTTT
d_gene: TRBD1; abundance: -; j_gene: TRBJ2-2; v_gene: TRBV7-9; len: 15; CDR3aa: CASSPGQGGTGELFF; CDR3nt: TGTGCCAGCAGCCCGGGACAGGGGGGCACCGGGGAGCTGTTTTTT
d_gene: TRBD1; abundance: -; j_gene: TRBJ1-6; v_gene: TRBV27; len: 15; CDR3aa: CASSHWGQINSPLHF; CDR3nt: TGTGCCAGCAGCCATTGGGGACAGATTAATTCACCCCTCCACTTT
d_gene: TRBD2; abundance: -; j_gene: TRBJ2-1; v_gene: TRBV29-1; len: 13; CDR3aa: CSDRLAGGNEQFF; CDR3nt: TGCAGCGACCGACTAGCGGGGGGGAATGAGCAGTTCTTC
d_gene: TRBD2; abundance: -; j_gene: TRBJ2-1; v_gene: TRBV27; len: 15; CDR3aa: CASSFGGGEYNEQFF; CDR3nt: TGTGCCAGCAGTTTCGGGGGGGGCGAATACAATGAGCAGTTCTTC
d_gene: -; abundance: -; j_gene: TRBJ2-3; v_gene: TRBV5-6; len: 14; CDR3aa: CASSRGLPGDTQYF; CDR3nt: TGTGCCAGCAGCCGGGGACTCCCGGGAGATACGCAGTATTTT
d_gene: -; abundance: -; j_gene: TRBJ2-3; v_gene: TRBV3-1/TRBV3-2; len: 15; CDR3aa: CASSHPRGPLCTQYF; CDR3nt: TGTGCCAGCAGCCATCCCAGGGGACCGCTCTGTACGCAGTATTTT
d_gene: -; abundance: -; j_gene: TRBJ2-1; v_gene: TRBV9; len: 13; CDR3aa: CASSVTIGDEQFF; CDR3nt: TGTGCCAGCAGCGTGACCATAGGGGATGAGCAGTTCTTC
d_gene: -; abundance: few; j_gene: TRBJ1-1; v_gene: TRBV6-4; len: 15; CDR3aa: CASRAGTLGDGEAFF; CDR3nt: TGTGCCAGCAGGGCAGGGACCCTTGGGGACGGTGAAGCTTTCTTT
d_gene: TRBD1; abundance: -; j_gene: TRBJ1-2; v_gene: TRBV28; len: 14; CDR3aa: CASSLGQGTYGYTF; CDR3nt: TGTGCCAGCAGTTTAGGACAGGGGACGTATGGCTACACCTTC
d_gene: -; abundance: -; j_gene: TRBJ1-1; v_gene: TRBV4-1; len: 14; CDR3aa: CASSQDGGGTEAFF; CDR3nt: TGCGCCAGCAGCCAAGATGGGGGAGGGACTGAAGCTTTCTTT
d_gene: -; abundance: -; j_gene: TRBJ2-2; v_gene: TRBV6-2/TRBV6-3; len: 13; CDR3aa: CASSYSNSQGLFF; CDR3nt: TGTGCCAGCAGTTACTCGAACTCCCAAGGGCTGTTTTTT
d_gene: TRBD1; abundance: -; j_gene: TRBJ1-4; v_gene: TRBV11-2; len: 15; CDR3aa: CASSGRQGAYEKLFF; CDR3nt: TGTGCCAGCAGCGGACGACAGGGGGCATATGAAAAACTGTTTTTT
d_gene: -; abundance: few; j_gene: TRBJ2-1; v_gene: TRBV7-6; len: 16; CDR3aa: CASSLLAGAGVHEQFF; CDR3nt: TGTGCCAGCAGCTTACTAGCCGGGGCAGGGGTACATGAGCAGTTCTTC